This entry is about one T cell receptor beta chain. The data were taken from a study of technical replicates of blood from several donors. Deletions cut 2 bases from V and 2 bases from J, with 11 bases between. Germline assignment: CDR1 SSHAT and CDR2 FNYEAQ (reference sequence). The CDR3 is 15 residues long. Generated by immunoSEQ multiplex PCR, the TCRdb table keeps only in-frame clones and is missing some. The top ten hold 0.3% to 0.45% of the sample, which has about 80,000 clones, over 90% seen once. The J gene is TRBJ2-3, the V gene TRBV7-7, with TRBD2 as a possible D gene (5 bases). Sequences were obtained from T cells isolated from PBMCs. This clonotype originated in a human donor in good health. CDR3 sequence: CASSLLGGPTDTQYF. The CDR3 bases are TGTGCCAGCAGCTTACTCGGAGGACCCACAGATACGCAGTATTTT.